A few counts support the clone carrying this T cell receptor (beta chain). TCRdb independently ran MiXCR on the RT-PCR reads; one entry per CDR3 protein. The repertoire holds hundreds of thousands of distinct CDR3 sequences, with about 14% as singletons. Trimming took 5 bases from V and 2 from J, leaving 13 bases between them. The germline V gene encodes CDR1 SEHNR and CDR2 FQNEAQ (reference sequence). There are 14 residues in the CDR3. The entry originates in a study of response to subunit inactivated influenza vaccine. The TCR sequence derives from a man aged 50 to 59 who received an inactivated influenza vaccine. V usage is TRBV7-9 and J usage is TRBJ2-7; no clear D gene. Here the sequenced sample was PBMCs from blood, taken around 14 days before vaccination. The CDR3 spells CASSEVRKPYEQYF. The CDR3 DNA sequence: TGTGCCAGCAGCGAAGTAAGAAAACCCTACGAGCAGTACTTC.